The 28 T cell receptor beta chains below all came from one sample that was sequenced in a study of blood T cells in healthy people across ages. Next came a second PCR, run for 7 to 11 cycles, which used a sample-barcoded 5' primer along with a J-beta primer mix. TCRdb ran MiXCR on the 5' RACE reads and lists one entry per CDR3 protein. The table includes about 900,000 distinct CDR3 sequences, about 48% detected once. The sample comprised blood. These receptors were taken from a man aged 25-45 years in good health.

V gene TRBV3-1 combines with J gene TRBJ1-1, with D unclear. The V end lost 6 bases, the J end lost 4 bases, and 15 bases lay between the germline ends. The V gene's germline CDR1 is LGHDT and CDR2 YNNKEL (reference sequence). The CDR3 has 14 amino acids. CDR3 coding DNA: TGTGCCAGCAGTCCATTGTTAGGAGGCACTGAAGCTTTCTTT. Its protein is CASSPLLGGTEAFF. Filled out from reference TRBV3-1 and TRBJ1-1, the complete variable domain reads DTAVSQTPKYLVTQMGNDKSIKCEQNLGHDTMYWYKQDSKKFLKIMFSYNNKELIINETVPNRFSPKSPDKAHLNLHINSLELGDSAVYFCASSPLLGGTEAFFGQGTRLTVV.

This clonotype has more than one count but fewer than ten. The chain couples TRBV20-1 to TRBJ1-6; D is perhaps TRBD1 (6 bases). V was clipped by 5 bases and J by 0 bases, with 14 bases between them. Germline assignment: CDR1 DFQATT and CDR2 SNEGSKA (reference sequence). This CDR3 is built from 16 residues. The CDR3 nucleotides are TGCAGTGCTCTAGACAGGACGATCTCCTATAATTCACCCCTCCACTTT. Protein product: CSALDRTISYNSPLHF.

The table lists this clonotype with a few counts. The CDR3 coding sequence is TGCAGTGCCAGGACAGGGCAGACCCAGTACTTC. Protein product: CSARTGQTQYF. This chain links TRBV20-1 with TRBJ2-5, with 8 bases aligning to TRBD1. Trimming at V came to 6 bases and at J to 6 bases, leaving 3 bases not matched to a gene. The germline V gene has CDR1 DFQATT and CDR2 SNEGSKA (reference sequence). The CDR3 sequence is 11 residues long.

This clonotype has a count of ten or more. This chain links TRBV20-1 with TRBJ2-7; D might be TRBD2 (5 bases). Germline CDR1 is DFQATT and CDR2 is SNEGSKA (reference sequence). Trimming pared 2 bases from V and 0 bases from J, leaving 8 bases between. This CDR3 contains 13 residues. In nucleotides, the CDR3 is TGCAGTGCTAGACCGGGGTCCTCCTACGAGCAGTACTTC. Protein product: CSARPGSSYEQYF.

The rearrangement joins TRBV7-6 to TRBJ2-2; weak D call: TRBD2 (7 bases). The CDR3 runs 16 residues. The V gene lost 2 bases and the J gene lost 6 bases, with 16 bases spanning the gap. Germline assignment: CDR1 SGHVS and CDR2 FNYEAQ. CDR3 amino acids: CASSLSWRGLAGELFF. CDR3 DNA sequence: TGTGCCAGCAGCTTATCGTGGCGGGGGCTCGCCGGGGAGCTGTTTTTT. The whole variable domain, filled in from reference TRBV7-6 and TRBJ2-2, reads GAGVSQSPRYKVTKRGQDVALRCDPISGHVSLYWYRQALGQGPEFLTYFNYEAQQDKSGLPNDRFSAERPEGSISTLTIQRTEQRDSAMYRCASSLSWRGLAGELFFGEGSRLTVL.

The genes are TRBV20-1 and TRBJ2-7; the D is unclear. The V end lost 1 base, the J end lost 7 bases, and 11 bases lay between the germline ends. The CDR3 consists of 12 residues. Germline CDR1 DFQATT, CDR2 SNEGSKA (reference sequence). The CDR3 DNA reads TGCAGTGCTAGAGGTAAAAAGGATGAGCAGTACTTC. Encoded protein: CSARGKKDEQYF.

At least ten counts were recorded for this clonotype. This chain links TRBV6-5 with TRBJ1-6, with no clear D. CDR1 and CDR2 (germline): MNHEY, SVGAGI. The CDR3 is 14 amino acids. The V and J ends lost 6 bases and 7 bases respectively, with 13 bases between them. CDR3 region: CASSSGQKNSPLHF. CDR3 sequence (DNA): TGTGCCAGCAGCTCCGGCCAGAAGAATTCACCCCTCCACTTT.

This chain connects TRBV27 to TRBJ1-1, with D perhaps matching TRBD1 (6 bases). V shed 0 bases and J shed 8 bases, with 10 bases lying between them. Germline V lookup: CDR1 MNHEY, CDR2 SMNVEV (reference sequence). This CDR3 is built from 13 residues. The CDR3 DNA reads TGTGCCAGCAGTTTATCAGGGACAACCGAAGCTTTCTTT. It specifies CASSLSGTTEAFF.

The rearrangement joins TRBV13 to TRBJ2-3, with a weak D call TRBD2 (6 bases). Deletions cut 5 bases from V and 10 bases from J, with 19 bases between. CDR1 and CDR2 from the germline V gene are PRHDT and FYEKMQ (reference sequence). CDR3 length: 14 residues. The CDR3 here is CASSLLGGVGAQYF. The CDR3 DNA follows: TGTGCCAGCAGCCTATTAGGCGGGGTAGGTGCGCAGTATTTT. The variable domain in full, with the rest retrieved from reference TRBV13 and TRBJ2-3, is AAGVIQSPRHLIKEKRETATLKCYPIPRHDTVYWYQQGPGQDPQFLISFYEKMQSDKGSIPDRFSAQQFSDYHSELNMSSLELGDSALYFCASSLLGGVGAQYFGPGTRLTVL.

This clonotype has more than one count but fewer than ten. The CDR3 is CAGAVTGNQPQHF. CDR3 DNA: TGTGCCGGGGCGGTGACAGGCAATCAGCCCCAGCATTTT. The chain combines TRBV2 with TRBJ1-5, with TRBD1 as a possible D gene (5 bases). The germline gives CDR1 SNHLY, CDR2 FYNNEI. The V end lost 11 bases, the J end lost 2 bases, and 13 bases lay between the germline ends. CDR3 length: 13 amino acids.

The rearrangement links TRBV27 to TRBJ2-1, with 9 bases lining up with TRBD2. Germline V gives CDR1 MNHEY, CDR2 SMNVEV (reference sequence). The CDR3 runs to 17 residues. With 2 bases clipped from V and 0 bases from J, the junction kept 5 bases outside the gene matches. The CDR3 here is CASSLTTSGSSYNEQFF. As DNA, the CDR3 is TGTGCCAGCAGTTTAACGACTAGCGGAAGCTCCTACAATGAGCAGTTCTTC.

This clonotype was detected once. V gene TRBV10-3 combines with J gene TRBJ2-7, with a possible D match to TRBD1 (5 bases). The V end lost 2 bases, the J end lost 2 bases, and 10 bases lay between the germline ends. CDR3 length: 14 amino acids. The V gene's germline CDR1 is ENHRY and CDR2 SYGVKD. Written as DNA, the CDR3 is TGTGCCATCAGTGAGCTGACAGAAACCTACGAGCAGTACTTC. This gives the protein CAISELTETYEQYF.

The chain is built from TRBV10-3 and TRBJ1-2; weak D call: TRBD1 (5 bases). V lost 3 bases and J 6 bases, leaving 8 bases between the germline ends. This CDR3 is built from 12 residues. Germline V lookup: CDR1 ENHRY, CDR2 SYGVKD. CDR3 sequence reads: CAISEPGNGYTF. DNA of the CDR3: TGTGCCATCAGTGAACCAGGGAATGGCTACACCTTC.

This clonotype was detected ten times or more. This rearrangement joins TRBV6-1 to TRBJ1-5; possible D gene TRBD1, 5 bases. The V end lost 9 bases, the J end lost 4 bases, and 10 bases lay between the germline ends. Germline V lookup: CDR1 MNHNS, CDR2 SASEGT. There are 12 residues in the CDR3. The CDR3 loop reads CASQQGNQPQHF. The CDR3 nucleotides are TGTGCCAGTCAGCAGGGAAATCAGCCCCAGCATTTT.

This clonotype was recorded a few times. This chain joins TRBV6-1 and TRBJ2-3, with 7 bases aligning to TRBD1. Germline values: CDR1 MNHNS, CDR2 SASEGT. This CDR3 spans 17 amino acids. V dropped 4 bases and J dropped 1; count of bases not matched to a gene: 11. The CDR3 region is CASSAAQGFGGTDTQYF. The CDR3 nucleotides read TGTGCCAGCAGTGCTGCACAGGGGTTCGGGGGCACAGATACGCAGTATTTT.

The chain couples TRBV7-2 to TRBJ2-5, with 7 nucleotides matching TRBD1. Per the germline V gene, CDR1 is SGHTA and CDR2 is FQGNSA. V gave up 9 bases and J gave up 0 bases; unmatched junction bases: 13. This CDR3 has 16 amino acids. CDR3 loop: CARRGQKQGNQETQYF. As DNA, the CDR3 is TGTGCCAGGAGGGGGCAAAAACAGGGCAACCAAGAGACCCAGTACTTC.

The J gene is TRBJ2-7, the V gene TRBV7-2, with 11 bases identical to TRBD2. The CDR3 runs to 13 residues. Germline-derived CDR1 and CDR2 are SGHTA and FQGNSA. V gave up 8 bases and J gave up 5 bases; unmatched junction bases: 5. CDR3 protein: CASSLTSGNEQYF. For the CDR3, the DNA is TGTGCCAGCTCGCTGACTAGCGGGAACGAGCAGTACTTC.

The chain recombines TRBV12-3 or TRBV12-4 with TRBJ1-2; D is unresolved. The V gene lost 0 bases and the J gene lost 0 bases, with 8 bases spanning the gap. This CDR3 has 15 amino acids. The CDR3 bases are TGTGCCAGCAGTTTAGCCCGTTCGGCTAACTATGGCTACACCTTC. Protein: CASSLARSANYGYTF.

This clonotype was found a few times. This chain links TRBV4-3 with TRBJ2-1, with 10 positions matching TRBD2. Losses at the gene ends were 0 bases for V and 6 bases for J; bases not matched to a gene: 11. The CDR3 length is 18 residues. Germline values: CDR1 LGHNA, CDR2 YSLEER. The CDR3 bases are TGCGCCAGCAGCCAAGATGCTACGACTAGCGGGTCGGCCAATGAGCAGTTCTTC. It translates to CASSQDATTSGSANEQFF.

V gene TRBV12-3 or TRBV12-4 combines with J gene TRBJ2-5, with D possibly matching TRBD2 (5 bases). Trimming took off 1 base at V and 4 bases at J, with 16 bases between the two ends. The CDR3 is made up of 16 amino acids. CDR3 sequence reads: CASSLDAGLPPETQYF. The CDR3 DNA reads TGTGCCAGCAGTTTAGACGCGGGCCTACCCCCAGAGACCCAGTACTTC.

The genes are TRBV9 and TRBJ2-7, with no clear D. The CDR3 loop spans 15 amino acids. Trimming removed 0 bases from V and 0 bases from J, with 10 bases in between. Per the germline V gene, CDR1 is SGDLS and CDR2 is YYNGEE. CDR3 sequence: CASSVAAMSSYEQYF. The CDR3 DNA sequence: TGTGCCAGCAGCGTAGCAGCGATGAGCTCCTACGAGCAGTACTTC.

The rearrangement links TRBV2 to TRBJ2-4; no clear D gene. The J call may be faulty, since TRBJ2-7 better matches the DNA end. From germline, CDR1 is SNHLY and CDR2 FYNNEI. There are 12 residues in the CDR3. The CDR3 loop reads CASSEPGNEQYF. The CDR3 nucleotides are TGTGCCAGCAGTGAACCGGGTAACGAGCAGTACTTC.

This clonotype is a singleton in its sample. V gene TRBV7-2 combines with J gene TRBJ1-2; D is unclear. The CDR3 is 16 amino acids. Trimming left V 1 base short and J 8 bases short, with 20 bases between. Germline CDR1 and CDR2: SGHTA and FQGNSA. The CDR3 is CASSLEGVGSLGGYTF. The DNA of the CDR3 is TGTGCCAGCAGCTTAGAGGGTGTTGGATCTTTGGGCGGCTACACCTTC.

The chain recombines TRBV12-3 or TRBV12-4 with TRBJ2-5, with D possibly being TRBD1 (6 bases). This CDR3 contains 12 residues. V lost 5 bases and J 11 bases, leaving 15 bases between the germline ends. The CDR3 DNA reads as TGTGCCAGCAGTACAACAGGGATGGAGCAGTACTTC. Protein: CASSTTGMEQYF.

The V and J genes are TRBV10-3 and TRBJ2-5; 7 bases are a match to TRBD1. Germline CDR1 reads ENHRY; CDR2 reads SYGVKD. The CDR3 extends over 13 amino acids. Germline trimming cut 8 bases from V and 1 base from J; bases unmatched to any gene: 4. CDR3 DNA sequence: TGTGCCATCGGAACAGGGGTCCAAGAGACCCAGTACTTC. Protein product: CAIGTGVQETQYF.

The table lists this clonotype with a few counts. The chain uses TRBV12-3 or TRBV12-4 and TRBJ2-1, with D uncertain. There are 12 residues in the CDR3. The ends were cut back, 0 bases at V and 10 bases at J, with 7 bases in the middle. The CDR3 nucleotides are TGTGCCAGCAGTTTAGCCCTCGGGGAGCAGTTCTTC. It codes for CASSLALGEQFF.

This clonotype has ten or more counts. The rearrangement joins TRBV28 to TRBJ1-1; TRBD1 is a possible D gene (5 bases). This CDR3 is 13 amino acids long. The V end was cut by 5 bases, the J end by 4 bases, with 11 bases between. Germline V lookup: CDR1 MDHEN, CDR2 SYDVKM. Written as DNA, the CDR3 is TGTGCCAGCAGTCGCCCGGGGGGCACTGAAGCTTTCTTT. It specifies CASSRPGGTEAFF.

This clonotype appeared a single time. The genes are TRBV2 and TRBJ2-2; D unresolved. Between the trimmed V and J ends, which lost 3 bases and 2 bases, there was a span of 10 bases. CDR3 length: 15 amino acids. Germline V gene data show CDR1 as SNHLY and CDR2 as FYNNEI. This chain's CDR3 is CASSDQSFNTGELFF. The CDR3, as DNA: TGTGCCAGCAGTGACCAGAGTTTTAACACCGGGGAGCTGTTTTTT.